These T cell receptor beta chains were read from a single sample in a study of T cell changes during pregnancy in multiple sclerosis. Repertoires were generated with immunoSEQ multiplex PCR, while TCRdb's copy carries only in-frame clones and drops some. There are about 8,000 clones in the sample; about 89% occur only once, and 5.2% lies in the top ten. The sample was CD8+ T cells from peripheral blood mononuclear cells, taken in the first trimester of pregnancy. These receptors originate from a female donor in good health, enrolled as a control in a pregnancy study. Each CDR3 is given with its conserved first and last residue. D genes are given only for firm matches. Not every row has a clone size; where given, it reads once, few, many or a size class.

j_gene	abundance	d_gene	v_gene	CDR3nt	CDR3aa
TRBJ2-7	-	TRBD2	TRBV10-3	TGTGCCATCAGTGAGTCGCTAGCGGGAGATAGGCAGTACTTC	CAISESLAGDRQYF
TRBJ2-3	-	TRBD2	TRBV19	TGTGCCAGTAGTATTTCTCTTGGGACTAGCGGTTCCGTAAATACGCAGTATTTT	CASSISLGTSGSVNTQYF
TRBJ2-7	-	TRBD2	TRBV9	TGTGCCAGCAGCGCAGAAACCGGGACTAGCGTTTGGTACGAGCAGTACTTC	CASSAETGTSVWYEQYF
TRBJ1-2	-	-	TRBV29-1	TGCAGCGTTGCTTCCGGACTTGGAGGCTATGGCTACACCTTC	CSVASGLGGYGYTF
TRBJ2-5	once	TRBD2	TRBV5-4	TGTGCCAGCAGCTTGGGCGGGACTAGCAGGGAGACCCAGTACTTC	CASSLGGTSRETQYF
TRBJ2-1	-	-	TRBV10-3	TGTGCCATCAGCGGACTTGAGAATGAGCAGTTCTTC	CAISGLENEQFF
TRBJ2-1	-	-	TRBV28	TGTGCCAGCAGTTTCTACCATGAGCAGTTCTTC	CASSFYHEQFF
TRBJ2-3	-	TRBD2	TRBV6-4	TGTGCCAGCAGTGAGACTAGCGGGGGTTCAGATACGCAGTATTTT	CASSETSGGSDTQYF
TRBJ2-7	-	-	TRBV7-8	TGTGCCAGCAGCTTATATTTGGGACTCAAAACCTACGAGCAGTACTTC	CASSLYLGLKTYEQYF
TRBJ2-7	-	TRBD2	TRBV19	TGTGCCAGTAGTAGTAGCGGGGGGGACTACGAGCAGTACTTC	CASSSSGGDYEQYF
TRBJ1-1	-	TRBD1	TRBV2	TGTGCCAGCAGTGCAGGGGGAAACACTGAAGCTTTCTTT	CASSAGGNTEAFF
TRBJ2-5	-	TRBD2	TRBV11-2	TGTGCCAGCAGCTCCGGTCGCGGGGGGGCCCTGGAGACCCAGTACTTC	CASSSGRGGALETQYF
TRBJ1-5	-	-	TRBV19	TGTGCCAGTAGTATTACAGGGCCGGCTCAGCCCCAGCATTTT	CASSITGPAQPQHF
TRBJ1-5	-	TRBD1	TRBV7-2	TGTGCCAGCAGCTCCGGGACAGGGAGGTATCAGCCCCAGCATTTT	CASSSGTGRYQPQHF
TRBJ2-1	once	TRBD2	TRBV9	TGTGCCAGCAGCGTAGGGACTAGCGTTCGCAATGAGCAGTTCTTC	CASSVGTSVRNEQFF
TRBJ2-1	once	TRBD1	TRBV5-4	TGTGCCAGCAGCCCTGATCCGGGACAGGCCAGGGATGAGCAGTTCTTC	CASSPDPGQARDEQFF
TRBJ2-2	-	-	TRBV15	TGTGCCACCAGCAGAGGGACAACGAACACCGGGGAGCTGTTTTTT	CATSRGTTNTGELFF
TRBJ1-1	-	-	TRBV27	TGTGCCAGCAGTTTTAGTCCCCCGGGGAACACTGAAGCTTTCTTT	CASSFSPPGNTEAFF
TRBJ1-1	-	TRBD1	TRBV5-5	TGTGCCAGCAGCTCCAGACCGGGACAGGGGGCCCCTGAAGCTTTCTTT	CASSSRPGQGAPEAFF
TRBJ2-7	-	TRBD1	TRBV6-1	TGTGCCAGCAGTGAATGGACAGGGGGGATCTACGAGCAGTACTTC	CASSEWTGGIYEQYF
TRBJ2-5	few	-	TRBV10-3	TGTGCCATCAGTGCGGTCCAGAGTCTTTGGTTTGGGCAACAAGAGACCCAGTACTTC	CAISAVQSLWFGQQETQYF
TRBJ2-1	-	TRBD2	TRBV5-4	TGTGCCAGCAGCCCGGGACTAGCGCTCAATGAGCAGTTCTTC	CASSPGLALNEQFF
TRBJ1-3	-	-	TRBV21-1	TGTGCCAGCAGCAAAGGACCCCAGGGGGCATTTGGAAACACCATATATTTT	CASSKGPQGAFGNTIYF
TRBJ2-1	-	TRBD1	TRBV9	TGTGCCAGCAGCGTAGAGGCCGGGACAGGGGGGCAAAGTCGGCAGTTCTTC	CASSVEAGTGGQSRQFF
TRBJ2-2	once	-	TRBV11-3	TGTGCCAGCAGCTTAGGTCAGACAGCGAACACCGGGGAGCTGTTTTTT	CASSLGQTANTGELFF
TRBJ2-1	-	-	TRBV2	TGTGCCAGCTACGGTACCTACAATGAGCAGTTCTTC	CASYGTYNEQFF
TRBJ2-3	-	TRBD2	TRBV5-1	TGCGCCAGCAGCTTGGACGGTCTAGCGGGGGGCACAGATACGCAGTATTTT	CASSLDGLAGGTDTQYF
TRBJ1-1	-	TRBD1	TRBV7-9	TGTGCCAGCAGCTTGGGGACAGGGCTCGACACTGAAGCTTTCTTT	CASSLGTGLDTEAFF
TRBJ2-1	-	TRBD1	TRBV29-1	TGCAGCGTTGGGACAGGGCCTTACAATGAGCAGTTCTTC	CSVGTGPYNEQFF
TRBJ2-5	-	TRBD1	TRBV7-9	TGTGCCAGCAGCTTAGCATGGGGTTGGGACAGGCCTCAAGAGACCCAGTACTTC	CASSLAWGWDRPQETQYF
TRBJ1-2	-	-	TRBV7-3	TGTGCCAGCAGCTTAGGCAGGGAGGACTATGGCTACACCTTC	CASSLGREDYGYTF
TRBJ2-2	-	-	TRBV6-4	TGTGCCAGCAGTGATTCTGGGGAGACCGGGGAGCTGTTTTTT	CASSDSGETGELFF
TRBJ2-1	-	TRBD2	TRBV4-3	TGCGCCAGCAGCCAAGAAGGCCAGCGGGAGGGCCGGATTGAGCAGTTCTTC	CASSQEGQREGRIEQFF
TRBJ1-1	-	TRBD1	TRBV5-5	TGTGCCAGCAGCTTGGTACAGGGACAGGGGACTGAAGCTTTCTTT	CASSLVQGQGTEAFF
TRBJ2-7	-	TRBD2	TRBV7-2	TGTGCCAGCAGCTTCGGTAGCGGGAGGGTCTACGAGCAGTACTTC	CASSFGSGRVYEQYF
TRBJ1-2	-	-	TRBV14	TGTGCCAGCACCGGCGCAGGGCATTTGGGTGGCTACACCTTC	CASTGAGHLGGYTF
TRBJ1-2	once	-	TRBV12-5	TGTGCTAGTGGTTCTGACGGGGTCCGAGCTAACTATGGCTACACCTTC	CASGSDGVRANYGYTF
TRBJ2-1	-	-	TRBV19	TGTGCCAGTAGTATGGCCCTTCAGATTGAGCAGTTCTTC	CASSMALQIEQFF
TRBJ2-6	-	TRBD1	TRBV7-2	TGTGCCAGCAGCTGGACAGGGTTATCTGGGGCCAACGTCCTGACTTTC	CASSWTGLSGANVLTF
TRBJ2-1	-	TRBD1	TRBV4-2	TGTGCCAGCAGCCGAGACCCCGGGACAGGGGGCAATGAGCAGTTCTTC	CASSRDPGTGGNEQFF